Sequencing of this T cell receptor beta chain was carried out in a study of Tregs in tolerant kidney transplant recipients. Recipients received nonmyeloablative bone marrow transplants from related graft donors, with transient mixed chimerism. As for this clone: Its target is unknown.

Generated by immunoSEQ multiplex PCR, the TCRdb table keeps only in-frame clones and is missing some. The sample's table shows some 22,000 clones. Regarding the study as a whole: Tregs expanded with activated donor B cells seemed most donor-specific. Nucleotide sequences could not be compared across some patients' samples due to primer changes. Tolerant patients' donor-specific Tregs expanded beyond overall Tregs, suggesting antigen-driven growth.

Source: CD4+ T cells from blood (PBMCs), taken 6 months after the transplant. The source is a human patient who received a combined kidney and bone marrow transplant. These T cells may partly come from the graft donor.

The CDR3 DNA, read in part, is TGTGCCAGCTCACCTCTCCGGACAGGGCTTGGGATCGGGGAG. Its translation is CASSPLRTGLGIGE. The full CDR3 is CASSPLRTGLGIGELFF. The chain has TRBV18 and TRBJ2-2; 8 bases are shared with TRBD1. The CDR3 end is not reached by the read, which stops 3 residues before it; the germline J gene fills it in. V lost 3 bases and J lost 7; bases outside the gene matches: 13. CDR1 KGHSH and CDR2 LQKENI come from the germline V gene. The CDR3 runs to 17 residues.